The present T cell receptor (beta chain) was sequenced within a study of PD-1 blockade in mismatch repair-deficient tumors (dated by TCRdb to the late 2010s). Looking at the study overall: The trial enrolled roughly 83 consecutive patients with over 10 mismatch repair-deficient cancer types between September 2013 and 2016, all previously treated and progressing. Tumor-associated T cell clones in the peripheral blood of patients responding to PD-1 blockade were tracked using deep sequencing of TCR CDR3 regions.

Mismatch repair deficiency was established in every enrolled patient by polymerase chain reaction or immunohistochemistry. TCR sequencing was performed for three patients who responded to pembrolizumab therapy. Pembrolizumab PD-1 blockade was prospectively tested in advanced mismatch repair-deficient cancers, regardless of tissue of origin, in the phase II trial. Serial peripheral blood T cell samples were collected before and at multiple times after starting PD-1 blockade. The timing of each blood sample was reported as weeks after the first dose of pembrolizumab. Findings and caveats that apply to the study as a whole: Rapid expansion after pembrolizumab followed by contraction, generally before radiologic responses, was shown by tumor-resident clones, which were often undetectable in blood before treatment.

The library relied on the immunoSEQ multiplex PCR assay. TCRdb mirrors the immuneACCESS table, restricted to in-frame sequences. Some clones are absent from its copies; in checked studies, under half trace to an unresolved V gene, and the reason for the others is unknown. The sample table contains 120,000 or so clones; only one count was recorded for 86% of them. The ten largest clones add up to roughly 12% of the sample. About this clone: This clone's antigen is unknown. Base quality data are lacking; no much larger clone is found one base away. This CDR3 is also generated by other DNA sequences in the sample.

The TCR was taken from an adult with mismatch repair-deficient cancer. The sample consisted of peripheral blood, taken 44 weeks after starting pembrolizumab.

CDR3 region: CASSQLLSGNEQFF. The bases read TGTGCCAGCAGCCAACTCCTTAGCGGAAATGAGCAGTTCTTC. This chain is built from TRBV4-2 and TRBJ2-1, with TRBD2 perhaps the D gene, on 6 matching bases. At the junction V is shortened by 2 bases and J by 7 bases, with 12 bases in between. Reading the germline V gene gives CDR1 LGHNA and CDR2 YNFKEQ. Including cysteine and phenylalanine, the CDR3 has 14 amino acids. Only the CDR3 part of the read is kept: 42 bases, read in frame from the first base.